These 14 T cell receptor beta chains came from one sample sequenced in a study of blood T cell repertoires in COVID-19. Method: immunoSEQ multiplex PCR; TCRdb's copy keeps in-frame clones and lacks some. In the table there are 50,000 or so clones, around 90% of which are singletons. The sequenced material came from peripheral blood. Receptors originate from a human donor with active COVID-19. The donor label of this sample is uncertain.

The sample holds one count of this clone. The chain uses TRBV10-1 and TRBJ2-7; the D is unclear. This CDR3 has 13 amino acids. Trimming cost V 1 base and J 4 bases, with 8 bases left between them. Germline V gene lookup returns CDR1 WNHNN and CDR2 SYGVQD (reference sequence). The CDR3 spells CASSEFGAYEQYF. The CDR3 coding sequence is TGCGCCAGCAGTGAGTTTGGAGCGTACGAGCAGTACTTC.

The chain combines TRBV27 with TRBJ1-5, with 8 bases matching TRBD1. CDR3 length: 15 residues. The germline V gene has CDR1 MNHEY and CDR2 SMNVEV (reference sequence). Trimming at V came to 6 bases and at J to 3 bases, leaving 7 bases not matched to a gene. CDR3 sequence reads: CASRAWTGNNQPQHF. The DNA of the CDR3 is TGTGCCAGCAGAGCGTGGACAGGGAACAATCAGCCCCAGCATTTT.

The chain combines TRBV25-1 with TRBJ2-4, with D maybe TRBD2 (6 bases). Germline V lookup: CDR1 MGHDK, CDR2 SYGVNS. The ends were cut back, 3 bases at V and 0 bases at J, with 6 bases in the middle. The CDR3 runs to 14 residues. CDR3 residues: CASSDGRAKNIQYF. CDR3 sequence (DNA): TGTGCCAGCAGTGACGGGAGAGCCAAAAACATTCAGTACTTC.

J is TRBJ2-5 and V is TRBV6-1, with a tentative D call TRBD1 (6 bases). V dropped 3 bases and J dropped 0 bases, with 20 bases sitting between them. Germline CDR1 and CDR2: MNHNS and SASEGT. The CDR3 contains 18 residues. The CDR3 bases are TGTGCCAGCAGTGATCAACCACAGGGAGTGGGGTACCAAGAGACCCAGTACTTC. Translated: CASSDQPQGVGYQETQYF.

Only one count was recorded for this clone. The genes are TRBV27 and TRBJ2-5, with TRBD1 matching over 9 bases. The CDR3 is made up of 17 amino acids. V gave up 5 bases and J gave up 0 bases; unmatched junction bases: 10. Germline CDR1 MNHEY, CDR2 SMNVEV (reference sequence). CDR3 coding DNA: TGTGCCAGCAGTCAAGGACAGGGGCCCCCGTACCAAGAGACCCAGTACTTC. Amino acids: CASSQGQGPPYQETQYF.

This rearrangement joins TRBV7-6 to TRBJ1-6; TRBD1 agrees at 8 bases. The CDR3 totals 14 residues. Germline V gene data show CDR1 as SGHVS and CDR2 as FNYEAQ. V shed 4 bases and J 10 bases; nucleotides not matched to a gene: 6. The CDR3 protein is CASSWTGPGSPLHF. CDR3 DNA: TGTGCCAGCAGCTGGACAGGGCCAGGGTCACCCCTCCACTTT.

The chain recombines TRBV27 with TRBJ2-7; D may be TRBD2 (7 bases). The CDR3 has 14 residues. Trimming took off 6 bases at V and 3 bases at J, with 15 bases between the two ends. Per the germline V gene, CDR1 is MNHEY and CDR2 is SMNVEV (reference sequence). CDR3 sequence (DNA): TGTGCCAGCAGCCTGGGGGGGCGAGGCTACGAGCAGTACTTC. Protein: CASSLGGRGYEQYF.

This chain connects TRBV19 to TRBJ1-1; unclear D gene. The V gene lost 5 bases and the J gene lost 6 bases, with 16 bases spanning the gap. CDR3 length equals 14 residues. Germline V CDR1 and CDR2: LNHDA, SQIVND (reference sequence). The CDR3 sequence is CASSPAPLAAEAFF. CDR3 nucleotide sequence: TGTGCCAGTAGTCCCGCCCCTTTAGCGGCTGAAGCTTTCTTT.

The chain couples TRBV7-8 to TRBJ2-7, with 7 bases fitting TRBD1. The length of the CDR3 is 12 residues. Germline CDR1 reads SGHVS; CDR2 reads FQNEAQ. Losses at the gene ends were 3 bases for V and 4 bases for J; bases not matched to a gene: 0. CDR3 nucleotide sequence: TGTGCCAGCAGCTTGACAGGGTACGAGCAGTACGTC. This translates into CASSLTGYEQYV.

The chain employs TRBV24-1 and TRBJ2-7; 12 bases map to TRBD2. The CDR3 runs to 14 residues. CDR1 and CDR2 (germline): KGHDR, SFDVKD. The J segment lost 1 base and the V segment lost 7 bases, leaving 1 base of the junction unmatched. CDR3: CATRGTSGSYEQYV. CDR3 nucleotide sequence: TGTGCCACCAGGGGGACTAGCGGGTCCTACGAGCAGTACGTC.

The V gene is TRBV18, the J gene TRBJ2-5, with D possibly matching TRBD1 (6 bases). The V gene lost 5 bases and the J gene lost 1 base, with 20 bases spanning the gap. This CDR3 comprises 17 residues. Germline CDR1 KGHSH, CDR2 LQKENI. DNA of the CDR3: TGTGCCAGCTCATCCAGATCGACAGGAGACCCCCAAGAGACCCAGTACTTC. Its translation is CASSSRSTGDPQETQYF.

The chain is built from TRBV6-5 and TRBJ2-7; 9 bases are a match to TRBD1. Germline V gives CDR1 MNHEY, CDR2 SVGAGI. V lost 5 bases, J lost 5 bases, and 4 bases stayed unmatched. The CDR3 consists of 13 residues. The CDR3 reads CASSPGQGHEQYV. The CDR3, as DNA: TGTGCCAGCAGTCCGGGACAGGGCCACGAGCAGTACGTC.

J is TRBJ1-2 and V is TRBV15, with D unclear. Germline V gene data show CDR1 as LNHNV and CDR2 as YYDKDF (reference sequence). The V end lost 1 base, the J end lost 5 bases, and 14 bases lay between the germline ends. The CDR3 loop spans 15 amino acids. CDR3 amino acids: CATSRVPVFLYGYTF. CDR3 nucleotide sequence: TGTGCCACCAGCAGAGTCCCCGTGTTCTTGTATGGCTACACCTTC.

This sequence joins TRBV9 and TRBJ1-2; 9 nucleotides match TRBD1. The V segment lost 4 bases and the J segment 5 bases; nucleotides outside the gene matches: 9. Germline V gene lookup returns CDR1 SGDLS and CDR2 YYNGEE. The length of the CDR3 is 15 residues. The CDR3 loop is CASSPSGTGNYGYTF. CDR3 nucleotides: TGTGCCAGCAGCCCTTCCGGGACAGGGAATTATGGCTACACCTTC.